The T cell receptor beta chain described here comes from a study of beta chain bispecific antibodies for T cell cancers. For the study at large: Healthy donor T cells cocultured with leukemia lines and bispecific antibodies. Jurkat cells expressed TRBV12-3; HPB-ALL cells expressed TRBV5-5.

By sample fraction, this clonotype is medium-sized. What it binds is not known. Study-level points and caveats: Anti-TRBV12 exposure, compared with anti-CD19, reduced the TRBV12-3 proportion of TRBV signal by about 99%. The leukemia cells, rather than normal T cells, gave most of the targeted TRBV signal.

In TCRdb, the 5' RACE reads were re-called with MiXCR into one record per CDR3 protein. Of tens of thousands of distinct CDR3 sequences in the sample, approximately 2% are singletons; the top ten hold roughly 5%. The V end was cut by 1 base, the J end by 3 bases, with 13 bases between. This CDR3 has 15 amino acids. Per the germline V gene, CDR1 is SGHDN and CDR2 is FVKESK. Blood mononuclear cells were expanded for around three days using either OKT3 anti-CD3 antibody or CD3/CD28 beads. Anti-TRBV12 bispecific coculture of Jurkat cells with normal T cells. Roughly 50,000 normal T cells were cocultured with roughly 50,000 target cells and bispecific antibody.

Here the sequenced sample was healthy donor T cells cultured with leukemia cells, taken from a culture containing a bispecific antibody targeting TCR Vbeta12. The chain recombines TRBV14 with TRBJ2-7, with D tentatively TRBD1 or TRBD2 (5 bases each). This clonotype was obtained from a human donor in good health. Some clones in this sample may be carry-over from other donors' samples. The CDR3 region is CASSQGAGSVYEQYF. The CDR3 bases are TGTGCCAGCAGCCAAGGGGCAGGGAGCGTCTACGAGCAGTACTTC.